What follows are 20 T cell receptor beta chains derived from one specimen sequenced in a study of radiation and T cells in renal cell carcinoma. As to time point: baseline pretreatment blood. Treatment described: 15 Gy SBRT to primary tumor, nephrectomy 4 weeks later. The data were produced by immunoSEQ multiplex PCR, yet TCRdb's version contains in-frame clones alone and is incomplete. This table has approximately 110,000 clones, around 80% appearing once. The sequencing here drew on blood, taken from a patient whose treatment included radiotherapy and nephrectomy. Receptors originate from a woman aged 55-69 years with renal cell carcinoma.

CDR3 residues: CASSAVGGSNQPQHF. CDR3 nucleotide sequence: TGTGCCAGTAGCGCGGTTGGGGGGAGCAATCAGCCCCAGCATTTT. The chain uses TRBV19 and TRBJ1-5, with a tentative D call TRBD1 (5 bases). Germline V CDR1 and CDR2: LNHDA, SQIVND (reference sequence). Trimming shortened V by 6 bases and J by 1 base, and 13 bases separated the two germline ends. CDR3 length equals 15 residues. Together with reference TRBV19 and TRBJ1-5, the CDR3 gives the full variable domain: DGGITQSPKYLFRKEGQNVTLSCEQNLNHDAMYWYRQDPGQGLRLIYYSQIVNDFQKGDIAEGYSVSREKKESFPLTVTSAQKNPTAFYLCASSAVGGSNQPQHFGDGTRLSIL.

The chain is built from TRBV7-9 and TRBJ2-5; no reliable D call. Germline CDR1 reads SEHNR; CDR2 reads FQNEAQ (reference sequence). This CDR3 is built from 14 residues. The V end lost 3 bases, the J end lost 3 bases, and 11 bases lay between the germline ends. The CDR3 loop reads CASSFLRPEETQYF. CDR3 nucleotides: TGTGCCAGCAGCTTCCTACGGCCGGAAGAGACCCAGTACTTC. The whole variable domain, filled in from reference TRBV7-9 and TRBJ2-5, reads DTGVSQNPRHKITKRGQNVTFRCDPISEHNRLYWYRQTLGQGPEFLTYFQNEAQLEKSRLLSDRFSAERPKGSFSTLEIQRTEQGDSAMYLCASSFLRPEETQYFGPGTRLLVL.

This chain joins TRBV5-1 and TRBJ2-5; TRBD1 matches at 8 bases. Germline CDR1 reads SGHRS; CDR2 reads YFSETQ. The CDR3 is 17 amino acids. V was pared by 0 bases and J by 5 bases, with 12 bases of the junction left unmatched. CDR3 sequence reads: CASSLGSRTGGWETQYF. The CDR3 nucleotides read TGCGCCAGCAGCTTGGGCTCCCGAACAGGGGGTTGGGAGACCCAGTACTTC.

This clone was detected only once. V is TRBV19 and J is TRBJ1-3, with TRBD1 identical over 7 bases. This CDR3 comprises 15 residues. Per the germline V gene, CDR1 is LNHDA and CDR2 is SQIVND (reference sequence). V lost 7 bases to trimming and J lost 2 bases; unmatched junction nucleotides: 8. CDR3: CASKRQGDPGNTIYF. The CDR3 region has the DNA TGTGCCAGTAAACGGCAGGGGGATCCTGGAAACACCATATATTTT.

J is TRBJ2-5 and V is TRBV5-1; no clear D gene. The germline V and J ends were trimmed by 0 bases and 5 bases, with 14 bases remaining between them. The CDR3 sequence is 15 residues long. Germline values: CDR1 SGHRS, CDR2 YFSETQ. CDR3 protein: CASSLGGFTRETQYF. Written as DNA, the CDR3 is TGCGCCAGCAGCTTGGGTGGGTTTACGAGGGAGACCCAGTACTTC. Full variable domain (outside the CDR3, taken from reference TRBV5-1 and TRBJ2-5): KAGVTQTPRYLIKTRGQQVTLSCSPISGHRSVSWYQQTPGQGLQFLFEYFSETQRNKGNFPGRFSGRQFSNSRSEMNVSTLELGDSALYLCASSLGGFTRETQYFGPGTRLLVL.

The rearrangement joins TRBV6-5 to TRBJ1-5, with D possibly being TRBD1 (6 bases). Trimming pared 6 bases from V and 6 bases from J, leaving 12 bases between. CDR3 size: 13 residues. Germline assignment: CDR1 MNHEY and CDR2 SVGAGI. CDR3 nucleotide sequence: TGTGCCAGCAGAGAACAGGGCGTTCAGCCCCAGCATTTT. This translates into CASREQGVQPQHF.

The chain combines TRBV9 with TRBJ2-1; D may match TRBD1 or TRBD2 (6 bases each). V was clipped by 0 bases and J by 10 bases, with 29 bases between them. This CDR3 is built from 19 residues. CDR1 is SGDLS and CDR2 is YYNGEE in the germline V gene. The CDR3, as DNA: TGTGCCAGCAGCGTAGCGTGGGCCTCAGGCGGACAGTTCCGGGGGGAGCAGTTCTTC. Residues: CASSVAWASGGQFRGEQFF.

This clone showed up just a few times. This rearrangement joins TRBV28 to TRBJ1-1; 9 positions agree with TRBD1. Looked up from germline, CDR1 is MDHEN and CDR2 is SYDVKM. The V and J ends lost 6 bases and 8 bases, in that order; junction bases with no gene match: 13. The CDR3 has 15 residues. In DNA, the CDR3 is TGTGCCAGCAGCCGAGTGGGACAGGGAGGGCTAGAAGCTTTCTTT. This translates into CASSRVGQGGLEAFF.

This clone was recorded only once. The chain joins TRBV19 to TRBJ1-5; the D is unclear. Trimming cost V 1 base and J 4 bases, with 11 bases left between them. The CDR3 sequence is 15 residues long. Germline assignment: CDR1 LNHDA and CDR2 SQIVND (reference sequence). The CDR3 sequence is CASSIGLFLNQPQHF. For the CDR3, the DNA is TGTGCCAGTAGTATAGGACTCTTCCTTAATCAGCCCCAGCATTTT.

The chain carries TRBV19 and TRBJ2-3, with TRBD2 matching over 7 bases. The CDR3 spans 17 residues. After removal of 0 bases from V and 0 bases from J, the junction contained 6 bases not matched to a gene. Germline V gene data show CDR1 as LNHDA and CDR2 as SQIVND (reference sequence). CDR3 nucleotide sequence: TGTGCCAGTAGTATAGAATTGGTTAGCGGGAGCACAGATACGCAGTATTTT. Its protein product is CASSIELVSGSTDTQYF.

The DNA for the CDR3 is TGCAGCTTAGGACAGGGTAACAATTCACCCCTCCACTTT. Amino acids: CSLGQGNNSPLHF. V and J are TRBV29-1 and TRBJ1-6, with 8 bases that match TRBD1. CDR3 size: 13 residues. Germline CDR1 reads SQVTM; CDR2 reads ANQGSEA. The trim removed 8 bases at V and 7 bases at J, leaving 7 bases unmatched.

This chain connects TRBV18 to TRBJ1-1; the D is unclear. The CDR3 is 14 amino acids. In germline, CDR1 is KGHSH, CDR2 LQKENI. V was cut by 3 bases and J by 1 base, with 9 bases left in between. CDR3 nucleotide sequence: TGTGCCAGCTCACCCGTTGGCGGGAACACTGAAGCTTTCTTT. Residues: CASSPVGGNTEAFF.

The chain couples TRBV5-5 to TRBJ2-1; D unclear. The CDR3 has 15 amino acids. The V and J ends lost 2 bases and 0 bases respectively, with 9 bases between them. CDR1 and CDR2 (germline): SGHKS, YYEKEE (reference sequence). CDR3 amino acids: CASSFDGSSYNEQFF. The CDR3 DNA reads as TGTGCCAGCAGCTTTGACGGTAGCTCCTACAATGAGCAGTTCTTC.

This sequence joins TRBV6-5 and TRBJ2-1; 9 bases align to TRBD1. Germline CDR1 reads MNHEY; CDR2 reads SVGAGI. The junction had 4 bases not matched to a gene; V was cut back by 9 bases and J by 10 bases. The CDR3 length is 11 residues. In DNA form, the CDR3 reads TGTGCCAGTAGTACAGGGGGCGAGCAGTTCTTC. This encodes CASSTGGEQFF.

The chain combines TRBV9 with TRBJ2-7, with 9 bases that match TRBD2. Trimming at V came to 0 bases and at J to 3 bases, leaving 1 base not matched to a gene. CDR3 length equals 14 residues. Germline V gene sequence: CDR1 SGDLS, CDR2 YYNGEE. CDR3 sequence reads: CASSVGGGVYEQYF. Written as DNA, the CDR3 is TGTGCCAGCAGCGTAGGCGGGGGGGTCTACGAGCAGTACTTC. The complete variable domain, with remaining parts taken from reference TRBV9 and TRBJ2-7, reads DSGVTQTPKHLITATGQRVTLRCSPRSGDLSVYWYQQSLDQGLQFLIQYYNGEERAKGNILERFSAQQFPDLHSELNLSSLELGDSALYFCASSVGGGVYEQYFGPGTRLTVT.

The chain combines TRBV7-2 with TRBJ1-2, with TRBD1 matching over 7 bases. The junction had 4 bases not matched to a gene; V was cut back by 2 bases and J by 7 bases. The CDR3 contains 13 residues. Germline assignment: CDR1 SGHTA and CDR2 FQGNSA. The CDR3 region is CASSLNNRGGYTF. The CDR3 DNA reads TGTGCCAGCAGCTTAAATAACAGGGGTGGCTACACCTTC.

The chain joins TRBV9 to TRBJ1-1; the D is unclear. Germline values: CDR1 SGDLS, CDR2 YYNGEE. There are 15 residues in the CDR3. Trimming took off 5 bases at V and 6 bases at J, with 20 bases between the two ends. The CDR3 DNA reads as TGTGCCAGCAGTTACGGGTCGAACGGGAGGGCTGAAGCTTTCTTT. Residues: CASSYGSNGRAEAFF.

The chain employs TRBV9 and TRBJ2-7, with unresolved D. The V end was cut by 7 bases, the J end by 2 bases, with 13 bases between. CDR3 length: 13 amino acids. Germline V lookup: CDR1 SGDLS, CDR2 YYNGEE. CDR3 sequence: CASGNSLPYEQYF. The CDR3 coding sequence is TGTGCCAGCGGTAACTCGTTACCCTACGAGCAGTACTTC. Based on the CDR3 plus reference TRBV9 and TRBJ2-7, the full variable domain is DSGVTQTPKHLITATGQRVTLRCSPRSGDLSVYWYQQSLDQGLQFLIQYYNGEERAKGNILERFSAQQFPDLHSELNLSSLELGDSALYFCASGNSLPYEQYFGPGTRLTVT.

The table lists this clone with a count of one. V and J are TRBV7-7 and TRBJ2-2, with D possibly TRBD2 on 7 matching bases. This CDR3 has 16 amino acids. The germline gives CDR1 SSHAT, CDR2 FNYEAQ (reference sequence). The CDR3 protein is CASGSPRGAFSGELFF. DNA for the CDR3: TGTGCTAGCGGCTCCCCTCGGGGGGCTTTTTCCGGGGAGCTGTTTTTT.

In nucleotides, the CDR3 is TGCGCCAGCAGTCAATCGAGAAGGGCCTACGAGCAGTACTTC. The encoded protein is CASSQSRRAYEQYF. The chain employs TRBV23-1 and TRBJ2-7; D is uncertain. TRBV23-1 is filed as an ORF, its function uncertain. The CDR3 runs to 14 residues. Trimming shortened V by 0 bases and J by 2 bases, and 8 bases separated the two germline ends.